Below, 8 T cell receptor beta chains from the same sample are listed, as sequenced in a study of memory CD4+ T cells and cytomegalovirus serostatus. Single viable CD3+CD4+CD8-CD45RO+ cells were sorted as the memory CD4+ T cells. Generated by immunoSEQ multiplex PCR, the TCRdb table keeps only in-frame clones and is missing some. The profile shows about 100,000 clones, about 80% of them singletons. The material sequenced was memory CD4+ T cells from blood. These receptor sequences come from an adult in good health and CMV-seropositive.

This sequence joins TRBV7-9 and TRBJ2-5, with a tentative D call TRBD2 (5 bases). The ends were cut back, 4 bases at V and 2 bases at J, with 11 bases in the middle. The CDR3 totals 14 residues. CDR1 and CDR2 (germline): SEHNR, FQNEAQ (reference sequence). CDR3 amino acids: CASSSAGIQETQYF. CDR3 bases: TGTGCCAGCAGCTCGGCCGGGATTCAAGAGACCCAGTACTTC.

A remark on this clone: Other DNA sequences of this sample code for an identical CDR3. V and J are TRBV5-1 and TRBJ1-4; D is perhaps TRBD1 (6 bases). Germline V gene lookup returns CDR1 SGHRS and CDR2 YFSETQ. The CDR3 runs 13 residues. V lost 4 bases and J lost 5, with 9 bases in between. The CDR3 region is CASSEGQNEKLFF. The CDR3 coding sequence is TGCGCCAGCAGCGAAGGACAGAATGAAAAACTGTTTTTT.

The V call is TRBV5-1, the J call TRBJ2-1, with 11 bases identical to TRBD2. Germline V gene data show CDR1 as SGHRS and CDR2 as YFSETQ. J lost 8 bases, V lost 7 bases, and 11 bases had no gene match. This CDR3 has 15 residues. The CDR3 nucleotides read TGCGCCAGCGGAAGGACTAGCGGGCTTTGGGATGAGCAGTTCTTC. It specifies CASGRTSGLWDEQFF.

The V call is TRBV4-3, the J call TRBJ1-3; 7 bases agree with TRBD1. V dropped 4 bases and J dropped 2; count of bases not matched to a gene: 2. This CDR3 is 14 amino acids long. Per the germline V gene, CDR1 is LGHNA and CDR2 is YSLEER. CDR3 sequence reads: CASSPDRTGNTIYF. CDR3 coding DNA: TGCGCCAGCAGCCCGGACAGGACTGGAAACACCATATATTTT.

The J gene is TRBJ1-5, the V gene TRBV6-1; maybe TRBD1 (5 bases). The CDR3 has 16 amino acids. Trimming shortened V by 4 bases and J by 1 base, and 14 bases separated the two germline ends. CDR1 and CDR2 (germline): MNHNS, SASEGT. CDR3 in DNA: TGTGCCAGCAGTGGGGGGGACCCGGGGAGCAATCAGCCCCAGCATTTT. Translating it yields CASSGGDPGSNQPQHF.

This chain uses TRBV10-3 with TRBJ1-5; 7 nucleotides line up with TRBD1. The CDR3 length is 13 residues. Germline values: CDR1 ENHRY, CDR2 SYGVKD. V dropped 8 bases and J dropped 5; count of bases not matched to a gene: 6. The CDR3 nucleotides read TGTGCCATCGGCCGGGACAGAGATCAGCCCCAGCATTTT. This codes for CAIGRDRDQPQHF.

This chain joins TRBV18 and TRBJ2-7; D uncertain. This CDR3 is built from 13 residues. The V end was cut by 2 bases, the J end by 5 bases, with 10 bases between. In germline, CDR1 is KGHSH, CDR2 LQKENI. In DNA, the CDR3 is TGTGCCAGCTCACCATATAAGGGTGACGAGCAGTACTTC. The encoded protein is CASSPYKGDEQYF.

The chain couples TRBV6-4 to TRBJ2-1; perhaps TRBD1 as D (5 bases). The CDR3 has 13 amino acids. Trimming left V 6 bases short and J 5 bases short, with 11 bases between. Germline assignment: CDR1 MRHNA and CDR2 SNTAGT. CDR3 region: CASRVDSHNEQFF. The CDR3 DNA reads TGTGCCAGCAGGGTCGACAGTCACAATGAGCAGTTCTTC.